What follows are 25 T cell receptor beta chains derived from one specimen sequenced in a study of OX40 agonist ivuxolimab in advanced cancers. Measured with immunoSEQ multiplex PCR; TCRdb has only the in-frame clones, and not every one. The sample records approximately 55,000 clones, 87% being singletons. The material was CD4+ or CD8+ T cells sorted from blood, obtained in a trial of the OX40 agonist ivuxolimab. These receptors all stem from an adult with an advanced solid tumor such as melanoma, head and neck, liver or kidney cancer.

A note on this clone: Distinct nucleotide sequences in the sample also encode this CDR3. Written as DNA, the CDR3 is TGTGCCTGGAGTTGGCGCGACTACGAGCAGTACTTC. It translates to CAWSWRDYEQYF. The rearrangement uses TRBV30 and TRBJ2-7, with D unclear. This CDR3 is built from 12 residues. The V end lost 2 bases, the J end lost 3 bases, and 8 bases lay between the germline ends. Germline CDR1 reads GTSNPN; CDR2 reads SVGIG (reference sequence).

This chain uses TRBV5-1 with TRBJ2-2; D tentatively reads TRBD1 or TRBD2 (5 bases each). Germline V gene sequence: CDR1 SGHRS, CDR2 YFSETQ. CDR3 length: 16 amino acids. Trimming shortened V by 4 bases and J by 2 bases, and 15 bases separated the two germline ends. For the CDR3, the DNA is TGCGCCAGCAGCCTGAGGTCCGGGGCTAACACCGGGGAGCTGTTTTTT. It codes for CASSLRSGANTGELFF.

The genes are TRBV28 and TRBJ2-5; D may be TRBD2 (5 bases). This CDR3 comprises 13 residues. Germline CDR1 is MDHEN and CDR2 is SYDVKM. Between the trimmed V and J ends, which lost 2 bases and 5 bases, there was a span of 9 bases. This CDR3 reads CASSLTGGETQYF. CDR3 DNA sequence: TGTGCCAGCAGTTTAACGGGCGGGGAGACCCAGTACTTC.

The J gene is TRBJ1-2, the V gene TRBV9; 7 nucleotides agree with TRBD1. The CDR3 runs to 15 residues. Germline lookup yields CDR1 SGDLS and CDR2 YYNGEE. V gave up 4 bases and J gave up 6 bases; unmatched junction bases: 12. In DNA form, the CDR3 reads TGTGCCAGCAGCCGAGAGACAGGGTGGGGGAATGGCTACACCTTC. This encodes CASSRETGWGNGYTF.

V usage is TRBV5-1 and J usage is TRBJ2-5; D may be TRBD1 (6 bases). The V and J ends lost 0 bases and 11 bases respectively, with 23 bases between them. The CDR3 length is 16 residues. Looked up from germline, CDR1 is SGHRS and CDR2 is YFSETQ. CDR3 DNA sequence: TGCGCCAGCAGCTTGGGGGGAAACAGGGCGCGTGGTGAGCAGTACTTC. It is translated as CASSLGGNRARGEQYF.

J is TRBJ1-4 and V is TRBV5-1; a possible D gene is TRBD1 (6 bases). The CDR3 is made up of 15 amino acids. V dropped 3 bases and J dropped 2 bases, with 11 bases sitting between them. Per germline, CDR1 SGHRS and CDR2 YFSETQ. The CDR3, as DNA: TGCGCCAGCAGCTCAAACACAGGGACTAATGAAAAACTGTTTTTT. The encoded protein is CASSSNTGTNEKLFF. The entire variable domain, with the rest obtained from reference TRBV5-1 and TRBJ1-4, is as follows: KAGVTQTPRYLIKTRGQQVTLSCSPISGHRSVSWYQQTPGQGLQFLFEYFSETQRNKGNFPGRFSGRQFSNSRSEMNVSTLELGDSALYLCASSSNTGTNEKLFFGSGTQLSVL.

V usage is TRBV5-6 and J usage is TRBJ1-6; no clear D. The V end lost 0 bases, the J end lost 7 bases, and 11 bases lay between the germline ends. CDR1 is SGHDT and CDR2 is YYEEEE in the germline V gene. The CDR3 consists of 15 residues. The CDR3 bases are TGTGCCAGCAGCTTGGGGGCAGCAATGAATTCACCCCTCCACTTT. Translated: CASSLGAAMNSPLHF.

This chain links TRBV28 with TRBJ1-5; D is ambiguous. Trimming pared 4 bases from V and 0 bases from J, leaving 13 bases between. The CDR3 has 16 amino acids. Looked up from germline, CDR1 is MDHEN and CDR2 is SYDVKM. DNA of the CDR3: TGTGCCAGCAGTTCCCGGCCCAACTATAGCAATCAGCCCCAGCATTTT. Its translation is CASSSRPNYSNQPQHF.

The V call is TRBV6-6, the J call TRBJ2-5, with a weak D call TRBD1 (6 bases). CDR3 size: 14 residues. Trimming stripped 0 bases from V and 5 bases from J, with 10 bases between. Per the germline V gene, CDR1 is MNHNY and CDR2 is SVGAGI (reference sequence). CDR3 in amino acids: CASSYSQGMETQYF. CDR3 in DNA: TGTGCCAGCAGTTACTCTCAGGGGATGGAGACCCAGTACTTC.

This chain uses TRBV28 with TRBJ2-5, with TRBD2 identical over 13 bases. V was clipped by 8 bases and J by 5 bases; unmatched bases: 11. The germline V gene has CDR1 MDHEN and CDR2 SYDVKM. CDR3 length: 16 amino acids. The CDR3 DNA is TGTGCCAGCCGCCGTCCGGGACTAGCGGGATTCGAGACCCAGTACTTC. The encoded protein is CASRRPGLAGFETQYF.

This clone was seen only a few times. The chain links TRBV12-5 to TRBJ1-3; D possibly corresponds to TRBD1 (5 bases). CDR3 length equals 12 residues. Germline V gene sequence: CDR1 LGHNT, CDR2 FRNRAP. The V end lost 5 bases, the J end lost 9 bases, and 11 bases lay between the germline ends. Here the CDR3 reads CASGPAGGTIYF. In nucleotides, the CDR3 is TGTGCTAGTGGTCCCGCGGGGGGCACCATATATTTT.

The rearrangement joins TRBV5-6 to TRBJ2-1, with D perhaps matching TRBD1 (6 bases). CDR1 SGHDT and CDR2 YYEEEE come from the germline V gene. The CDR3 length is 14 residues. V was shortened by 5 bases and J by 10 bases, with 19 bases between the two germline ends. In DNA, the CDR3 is TGTGCCAGCAGATCGCAGGCGACAGGCTGGGAGCAGTTCTTC. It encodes CASRSQATGWEQFF. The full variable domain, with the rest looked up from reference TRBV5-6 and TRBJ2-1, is DAGVTQSPTHLIKTRGQQVTLRCSPKSGHDTVSWYQQALGQGPQFIFQYYEEEERQRGNFPDRFSGHQFPNYSSELNVNALLLGDSALYLCASRSQATGWEQFFGPGTRLTVL.

In DNA form, the CDR3 reads TGTGCCACCAGCAGAGGGAATAGCGGGGTAGATACGCAGTATTTT. It is translated as CATSRGNSGVDTQYF. The chain has TRBV15 and TRBJ2-3; 8 nucleotides align to TRBD2. This CDR3 spans 15 amino acids. Germline V lookup: CDR1 LNHNV, CDR2 YYDKDF (reference sequence). V lost 1 base, J lost 5 bases, and 5 bases stayed unmatched. Looking up the rest from reference TRBV15 and TRBJ2-3 gives the full variable domain: DAMVIQNPRYQVTQFGKPVTLSCSQTLNHNVMYWYQQKSSQAPKLLFHYYDKDFNNEADTPDNFQSRRPNTSFCFLDIRSPGLGDTAMYLCATSRGNSGVDTQYFGPGTRLTVL.

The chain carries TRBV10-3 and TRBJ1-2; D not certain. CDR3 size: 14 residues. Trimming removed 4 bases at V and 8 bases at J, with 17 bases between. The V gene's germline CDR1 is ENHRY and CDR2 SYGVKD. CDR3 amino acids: CAISAPELSWGYTF. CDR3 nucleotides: TGTGCCATCAGTGCTCCCGAGCTTTCTTGGGGCTACACCTTC.

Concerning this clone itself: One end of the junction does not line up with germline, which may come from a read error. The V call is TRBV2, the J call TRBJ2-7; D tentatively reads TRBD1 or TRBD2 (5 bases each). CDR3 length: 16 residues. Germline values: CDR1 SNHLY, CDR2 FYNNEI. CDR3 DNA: TGTGCCAGCAGTGAATCCGGCAGGGACCTACTCTACGGGCAGTACTTC. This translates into CASSESGRDLLYGQYF.

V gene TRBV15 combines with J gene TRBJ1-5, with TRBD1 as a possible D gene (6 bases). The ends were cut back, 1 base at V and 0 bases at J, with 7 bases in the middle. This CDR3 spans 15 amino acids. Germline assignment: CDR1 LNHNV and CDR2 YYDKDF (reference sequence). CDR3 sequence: CATSRGTASNQPQHF. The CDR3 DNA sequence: TGTGCCACCAGCAGAGGGACAGCTAGCAATCAGCCCCAGCATTTT. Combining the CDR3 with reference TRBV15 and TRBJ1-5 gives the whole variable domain DAMVIQNPRYQVTQFGKPVTLSCSQTLNHNVMYWYQQKSSQAPKLLFHYYDKDFNNEADTPDNFQSRRPNTSFCFLDIRSPGLGDTAMYLCATSRGTASNQPQHFGDGTRLSIL.

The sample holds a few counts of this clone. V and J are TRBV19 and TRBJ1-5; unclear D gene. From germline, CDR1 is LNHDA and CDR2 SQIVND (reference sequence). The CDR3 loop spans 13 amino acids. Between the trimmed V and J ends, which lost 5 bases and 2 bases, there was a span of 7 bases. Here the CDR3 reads CASSLRGNQPQHF. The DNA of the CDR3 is TGTGCCAGTAGTTTACGGGGCAATCAGCCCCAGCATTTT.

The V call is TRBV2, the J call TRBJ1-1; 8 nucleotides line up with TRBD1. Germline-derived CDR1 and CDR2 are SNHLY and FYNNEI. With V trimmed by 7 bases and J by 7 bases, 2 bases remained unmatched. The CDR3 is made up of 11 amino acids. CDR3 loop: CASMGQVEAFF. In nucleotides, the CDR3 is TGTGCCAGCATGGGACAGGTTGAAGCTTTCTTT.

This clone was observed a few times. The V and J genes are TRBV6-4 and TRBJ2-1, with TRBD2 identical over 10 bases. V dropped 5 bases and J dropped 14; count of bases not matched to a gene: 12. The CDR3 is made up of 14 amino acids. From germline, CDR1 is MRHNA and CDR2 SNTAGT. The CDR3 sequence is CASSSGTSASQKFF. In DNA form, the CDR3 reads TGTGCCAGCAGTTCCGGGACTAGCGCGTCTCAGAAGTTCTTC.

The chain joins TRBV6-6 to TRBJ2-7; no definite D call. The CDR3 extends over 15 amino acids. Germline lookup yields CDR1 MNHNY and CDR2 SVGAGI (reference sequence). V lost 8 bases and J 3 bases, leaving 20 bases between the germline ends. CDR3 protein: CASSQGTPVIYEQYF. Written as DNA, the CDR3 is TGTGCCAGCTCCCAAGGCACACCAGTTATCTACGAGCAGTACTTC.

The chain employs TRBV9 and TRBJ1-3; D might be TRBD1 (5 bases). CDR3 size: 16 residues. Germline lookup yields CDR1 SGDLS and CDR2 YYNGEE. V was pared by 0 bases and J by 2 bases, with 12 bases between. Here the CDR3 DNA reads TGTGCCAGCAGCGTAGAACTCGGGACCGCTGGAAACACCATATATTTT. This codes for CASSVELGTAGNTIYF.

Here the CDR3 reads CACWGFCAKNIQYF. DNA of the CDR3: TGCGCCTGCTGGGGGTTCTGTGCCAAAAACATTCAGTACTTC. This chain uses TRBV5-1 with TRBJ2-4; D possibly matches TRBD1 or TRBD2 (5 bases each). Germline V CDR1 and CDR2: SGHRS, YFSETQ. V lost 10 bases to trimming and J lost 1 base, with 15 bases between them. The CDR3 spans 14 residues.

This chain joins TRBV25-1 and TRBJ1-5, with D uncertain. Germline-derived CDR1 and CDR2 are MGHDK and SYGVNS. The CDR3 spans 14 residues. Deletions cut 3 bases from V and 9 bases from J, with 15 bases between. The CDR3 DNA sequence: TGTGCCAGCAGTGAGGTTCCGGGGAGGCCGCCCCAGCATTTT. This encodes CASSEVPGRPPQHF.

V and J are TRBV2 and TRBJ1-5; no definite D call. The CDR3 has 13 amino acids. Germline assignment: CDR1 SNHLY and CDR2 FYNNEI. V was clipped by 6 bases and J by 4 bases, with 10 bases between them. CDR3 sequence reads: CASSPSGNQPQHF. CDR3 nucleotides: TGTGCCAGCAGCCCCAGTGGGAATCAGCCCCAGCATTTT.

DNA of the CDR3: TGTGCCTGGAGTGTACGGGACAGGGTGGGTCAGCCCCAGCATTTT. Translated: CAWSVRDRVGQPQHF. V usage is TRBV30 and J usage is TRBJ1-5; 9 bases fit TRBD1. With 0 bases clipped from V and 6 bases from J, the junction kept 6 bases outside the gene matches. CDR1 is GTSNPN, CDR2 SVGIG, per germline (reference sequence). CDR3 length: 15 residues.